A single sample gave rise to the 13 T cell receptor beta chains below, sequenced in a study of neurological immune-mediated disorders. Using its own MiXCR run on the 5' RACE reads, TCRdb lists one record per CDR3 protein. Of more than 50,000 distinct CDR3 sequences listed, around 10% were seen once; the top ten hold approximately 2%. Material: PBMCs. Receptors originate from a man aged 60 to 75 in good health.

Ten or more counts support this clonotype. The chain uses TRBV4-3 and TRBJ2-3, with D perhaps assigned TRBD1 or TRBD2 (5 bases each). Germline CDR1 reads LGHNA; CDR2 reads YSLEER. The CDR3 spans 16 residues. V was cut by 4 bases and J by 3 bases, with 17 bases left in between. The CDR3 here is CASSLGAVGTTDTQYF. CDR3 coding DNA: TGCGCCAGCAGCCTCGGGGCGGTGGGAACTACAGATACGCAGTATTTT.

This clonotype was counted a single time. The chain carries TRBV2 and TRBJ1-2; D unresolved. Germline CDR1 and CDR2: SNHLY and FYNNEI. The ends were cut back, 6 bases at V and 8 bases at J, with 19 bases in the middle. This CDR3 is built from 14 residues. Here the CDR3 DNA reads TGTGCCAGCAGCGAGGAGTCGCGGGCCGGGGGCTACACCTTC. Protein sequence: CASSEESRAGGYTF. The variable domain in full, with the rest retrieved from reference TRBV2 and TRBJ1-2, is EPEVTQTPSHQVTQMGQEVILRCVPISNHLYFYWYRQILGQKVEFLVSFYNNEISEKSEIFDDQFSVERPDGSNFTLKIRSTKLEDSAMYFCASSEESRAGGYTFGSGTRLTVV.

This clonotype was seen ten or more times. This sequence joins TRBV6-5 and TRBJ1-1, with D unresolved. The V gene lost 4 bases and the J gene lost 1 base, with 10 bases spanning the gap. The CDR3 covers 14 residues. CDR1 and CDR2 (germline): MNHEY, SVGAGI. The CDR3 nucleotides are TGTGCCAGCAGTTCCTTCAGACCGAACACTGAAGCTTTCTTT. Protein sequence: CASSSFRPNTEAFF.

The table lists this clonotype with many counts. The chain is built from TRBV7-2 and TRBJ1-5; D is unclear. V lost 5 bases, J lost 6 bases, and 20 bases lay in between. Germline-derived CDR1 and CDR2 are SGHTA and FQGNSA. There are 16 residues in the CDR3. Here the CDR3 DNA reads TGTGCCAGCAGCGCCAACTCGGCCGGCCTTCTTCAGCCCCAGCATTTT. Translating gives CASSANSAGLLQPQHF.

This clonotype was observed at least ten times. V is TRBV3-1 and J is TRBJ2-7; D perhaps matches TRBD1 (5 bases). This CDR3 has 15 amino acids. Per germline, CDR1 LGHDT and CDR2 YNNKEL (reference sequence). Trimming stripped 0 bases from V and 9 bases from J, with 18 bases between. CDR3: CASSQDLGQGSAQYF. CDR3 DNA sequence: TGTGCCAGCAGCCAAGATCTCGGGCAGGGCAGTGCGCAGTACTTC.

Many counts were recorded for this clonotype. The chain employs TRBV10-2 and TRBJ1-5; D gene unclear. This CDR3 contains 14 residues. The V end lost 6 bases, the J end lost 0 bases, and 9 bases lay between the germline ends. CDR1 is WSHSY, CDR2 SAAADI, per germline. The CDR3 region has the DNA TGCGCCAGCAGGGGCAGCTCTAGCAATCAGCCCCAGCATTTT. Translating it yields CASRGSSSNQPQHF.

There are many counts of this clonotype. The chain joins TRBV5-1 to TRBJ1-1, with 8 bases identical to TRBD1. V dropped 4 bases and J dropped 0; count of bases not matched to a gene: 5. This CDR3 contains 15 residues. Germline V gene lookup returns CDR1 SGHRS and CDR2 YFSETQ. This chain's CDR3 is CASSLRGLMNTEAFF. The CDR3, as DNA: TGCGCCAGCAGCCTCAGGGGGCTCATGAACACTGAAGCTTTCTTT. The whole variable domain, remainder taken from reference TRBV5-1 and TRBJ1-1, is KAGVTQTPRYLIKTRGQQVTLSCSPISGHRSVSWYQQTPGQGLQFLFEYFSETQRNKGNFPGRFSGRQFSNSRSEMNVSTLELGDSALYLCASSLRGLMNTEAFFGQGTRLTVV.

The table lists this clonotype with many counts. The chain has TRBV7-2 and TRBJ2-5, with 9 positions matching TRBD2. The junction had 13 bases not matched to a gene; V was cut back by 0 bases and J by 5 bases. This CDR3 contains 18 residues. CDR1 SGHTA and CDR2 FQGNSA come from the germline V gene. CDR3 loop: CASSLARRGGGAVETQYF. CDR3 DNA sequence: TGTGCCAGCAGCTTAGCGAGGAGGGGCGGGGGGGCAGTCGAGACCCAGTACTTC.

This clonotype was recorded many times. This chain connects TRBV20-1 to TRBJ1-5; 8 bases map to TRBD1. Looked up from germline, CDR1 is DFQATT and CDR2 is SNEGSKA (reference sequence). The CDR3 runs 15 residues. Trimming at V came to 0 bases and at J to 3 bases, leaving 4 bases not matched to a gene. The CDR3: CSARDQGAPNQPQHF. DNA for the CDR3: TGCAGTGCTAGAGATCAGGGGGCCCCCAATCAGCCCCAGCATTTT.

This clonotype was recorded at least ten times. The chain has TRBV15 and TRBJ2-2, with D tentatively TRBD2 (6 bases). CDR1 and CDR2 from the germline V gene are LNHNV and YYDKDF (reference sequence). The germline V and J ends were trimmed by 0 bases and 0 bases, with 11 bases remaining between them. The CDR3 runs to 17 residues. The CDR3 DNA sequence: TGTGCCACCAGCAGAGATCCGGGCGGGGCGAACACCGGGGAGCTGTTTTTT. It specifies CATSRDPGGANTGELFF. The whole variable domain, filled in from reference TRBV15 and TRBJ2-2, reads DAMVIQNPRYQVTQFGKPVTLSCSQTLNHNVMYWYQQKSSQAPKLLFHYYDKDFNNEADTPDNFQSRRPNTSFCFLDIRSPGLGDTAMYLCATSRDPGGANTGELFFGEGSRLTVL.

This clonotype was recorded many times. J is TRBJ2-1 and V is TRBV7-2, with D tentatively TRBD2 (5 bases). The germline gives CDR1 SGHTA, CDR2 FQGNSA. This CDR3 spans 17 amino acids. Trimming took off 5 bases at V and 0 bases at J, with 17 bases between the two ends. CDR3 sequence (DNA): TGTGCCAGCAGCCCACGCAGTAGCGCGAGCTCCTACAATGAGCAGTTCTTC. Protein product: CASSPRSSASSYNEQFF.

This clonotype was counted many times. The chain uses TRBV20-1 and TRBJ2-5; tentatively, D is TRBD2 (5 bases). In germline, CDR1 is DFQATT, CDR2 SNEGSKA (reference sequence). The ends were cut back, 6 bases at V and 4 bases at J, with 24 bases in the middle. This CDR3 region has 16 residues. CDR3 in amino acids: CSAQPAGRRLIETQYF. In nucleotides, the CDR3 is TGCAGTGCCCAGCCCGCCGGCAGGAGGTTAATAGAGACCCAGTACTTC.

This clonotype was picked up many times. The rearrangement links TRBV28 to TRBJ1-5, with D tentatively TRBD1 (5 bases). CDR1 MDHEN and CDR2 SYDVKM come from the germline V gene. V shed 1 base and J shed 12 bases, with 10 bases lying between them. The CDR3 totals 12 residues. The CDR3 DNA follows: TGTGCCAGCAGTTTATACGAGGGGTACCAGCATTTT. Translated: CASSLYEGYQHF. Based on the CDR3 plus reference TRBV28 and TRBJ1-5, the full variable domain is DVKVTQSSRYLVKRTGEKVFLECVQDMDHENMFWYRQDPGLGLRLIYFSYDVKMKEKGDIPEGYSVSREKKERFSLILESASTNQTSMYLCASSLYEGYQHFGDGTRLSIL.